This T cell receptor beta chain was retrieved from a study of human T cells and chemical hapten exposure. This clonotype was picked up a small number of times. Antigen unknown. Study-wide results and caveats: Expanded TCRs grouped into significantly more large CDR3 similarity clusters than controls produced.

Germline values: CDR1 LNHDA, CDR2 SQIVND (reference sequence). Between the trimmed V and J ends, which lost 8 bases and 5 bases, there was a span of 15 bases. This CDR3 has 14 residues. Using its own MiXCR run on the RACE reads, TCRdb lists one record per CDR3 protein. In the table there are about 190,000 distinct CDR3 sequences, roughly a quarter of which are singletons. Noted time point: patch test 3, about 24 weeks after DPC sensitization. This sample's treatment: therapeutic diphenylcyclopropenone sensitization with weekly scalp DPC. The rearrangement uses TRBV19 and TRBJ2-2, with TRBD2 as a possible D gene (5 bases). Sequencing was performed on whole blood, taken in connection with sensitization to the hapten diphenylcyclopropenone (DPC). The sequence was obtained from a woman in her thirties or forties with alopecia areata. Some clones in this sample may be carry-over from other donors' samples. The CDR3 reads CASELLARTGELFF. The CDR3 nucleotides read TGTGCCAGTGAGCTCCTAGCTAGAACCGGGGAGCTGTTTTTT. Full variable domain (outside the CDR3, taken from reference TRBV19 and TRBJ2-2): DGGITQSPKYLFRKEGQNVTLSCEQNLNHDAMYWYRQDPGQGLRLIYYSQIVNDFQKGDIAEGYSVSREKKESFPLTVTSAQKNPTAFYLCASELLARTGELFFGEGSRLTVL.